A single T cell receptor (beta chain) is shown here with its context. Its matching antigen is unknown. Trimming removed 0 bases at V and 7 bases at J, with 2 bases between. CDR1 and CDR2 (germline): SGDLS, YYNGEE. This CDR3 spans 11 amino acids. The protocol was immunoSEQ multiplex PCR, while the TCRdb copy is restricted to in-frame clones and leaves out a portion. The repertoire has about 120,000 clones, 70% to 90% of them found once; the top ten carry about 4%. This record belongs to a study of T cell responses to AZD1222 COVID-19 vaccine. General observations from the study: Two AZD1222 administrations were followed by greater Spike-specific TCR breadth and depth. Seropositive AZD1222 recipients at baseline numbered only 5 or 6. Females outnumbered males among donors, who were mostly white British; clonal diversity was possibly underestimated.

Sequenced here: peripheral blood, sampled on day 0 of MenACWY control vaccination. The source of this sequence is an adult in good health. The chain joins TRBV9 to TRBJ1-3; D gene ambiguous. The CDR3 nucleotides read TGTGCCAGCAGCGTAGACAACACCATATATTTT. This encodes CASSVDNTIYF.